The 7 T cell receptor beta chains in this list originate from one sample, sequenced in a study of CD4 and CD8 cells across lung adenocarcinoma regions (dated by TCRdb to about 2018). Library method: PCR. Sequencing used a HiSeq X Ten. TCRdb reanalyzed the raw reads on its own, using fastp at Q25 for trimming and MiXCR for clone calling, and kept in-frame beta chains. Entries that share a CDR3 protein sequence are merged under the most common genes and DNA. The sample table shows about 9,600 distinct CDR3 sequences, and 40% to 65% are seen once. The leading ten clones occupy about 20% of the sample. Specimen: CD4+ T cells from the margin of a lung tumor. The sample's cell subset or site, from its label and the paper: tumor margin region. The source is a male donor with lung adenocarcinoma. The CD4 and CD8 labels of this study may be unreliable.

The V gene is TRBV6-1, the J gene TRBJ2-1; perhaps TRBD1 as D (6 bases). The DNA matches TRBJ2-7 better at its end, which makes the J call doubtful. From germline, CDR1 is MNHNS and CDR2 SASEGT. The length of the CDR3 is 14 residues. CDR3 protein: CASNRDTDSYEQYF. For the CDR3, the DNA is TGTGCCAGCAACCGGGACACGGACTCCTACGAGCAGTACTTC.

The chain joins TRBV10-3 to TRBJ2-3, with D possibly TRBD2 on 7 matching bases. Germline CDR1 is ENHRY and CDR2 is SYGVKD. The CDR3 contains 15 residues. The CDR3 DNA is TGTGGCGGGGGTGAGGGGGGCCGGGAGCAAGATACGCAGTATTTT. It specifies CGGGEGGREQDTQYF.

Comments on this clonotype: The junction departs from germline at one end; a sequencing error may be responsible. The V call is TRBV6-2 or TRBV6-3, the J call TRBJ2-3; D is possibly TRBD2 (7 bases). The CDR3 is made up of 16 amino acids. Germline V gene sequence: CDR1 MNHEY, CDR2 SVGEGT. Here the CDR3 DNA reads TGTGCCAGCGGGGGGGGCGGGGGCCGGGAGGCAGATACCCAGTATTTT. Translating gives CASGGGGGREADTQYF.

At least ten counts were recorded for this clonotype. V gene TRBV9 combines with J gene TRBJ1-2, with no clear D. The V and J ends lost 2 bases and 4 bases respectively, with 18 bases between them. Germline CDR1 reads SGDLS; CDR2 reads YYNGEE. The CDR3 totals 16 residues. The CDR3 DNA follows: TGTGCCAGCAGCGTTTATTCAGGCGACGACACCTATGGCTACACCTTC. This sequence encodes CASSVYSGDDTYGYTF.

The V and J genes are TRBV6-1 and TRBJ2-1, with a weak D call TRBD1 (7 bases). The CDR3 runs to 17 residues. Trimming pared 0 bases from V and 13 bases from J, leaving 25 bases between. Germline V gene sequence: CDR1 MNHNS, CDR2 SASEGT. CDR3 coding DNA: TGTGCCAGCAGTGAAGCGTTCGCAGGGGGGATACAAGAGACCCAGTTCTTC. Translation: CASSEAFAGGIQETQFF.

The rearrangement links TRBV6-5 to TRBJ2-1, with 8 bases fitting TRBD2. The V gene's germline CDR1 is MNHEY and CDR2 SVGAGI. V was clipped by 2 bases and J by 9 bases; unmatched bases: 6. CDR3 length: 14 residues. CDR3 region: CASSYGTRIFEQFF. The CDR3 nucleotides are TGTGCCAGCAGTTACGGGACTAGGATATTTGAGCAGTTCTTC.

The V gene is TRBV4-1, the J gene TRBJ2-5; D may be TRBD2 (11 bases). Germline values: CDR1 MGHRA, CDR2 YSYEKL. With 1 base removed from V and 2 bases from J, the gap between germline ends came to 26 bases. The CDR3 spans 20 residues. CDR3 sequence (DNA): TGCGCCAGCAGCCAAGCCGGGACAGGGGTTACTAGCGGGGGTCAAGAGACCCAGTACTTC. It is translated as CASSQAGTGVTSGGQETQYF.